This is a list of T cell receptor beta chains from one sample in a study of Ad26.COV2.S vaccination and SARS-CoV-2 variants. Generated by immunoSEQ multiplex PCR, the TCRdb table keeps only in-frame clones and is missing some. This sample yields a few hundred thousand clones, of which roughly 88% are seen a single time; around 3.6% belongs to the top ten. The sample in question was peripheral blood, obtained in a trial of Ad26.COV2.S vaccine versus placebo. All receptors derive from a person aged 18-60 years who received the Ad26.COV2.S COVID-19 vaccine or a placebo. Each CDR3 is given with its conserved first and last residue. The D gene is left open where the match is weak. Clone size, where shown, is once, few, many, or a class for clones that have expanded.

V	J	size	D	DNA	CDR3
TRBV7-2	TRBJ1-6	-	-	TGTGCCAGCAGCTCTAGGGCCCCAAGCTCCTATAATTCACCCCTCCACTTT	CASSSRAPSSYNSPLHF
TRBV19	TRBJ1-1	-	-	TGTGCAACATCGCGGCGGGGGGCAAGGAACACTGAAGCTTTCTTT	CATSRRGARNTEAFF
TRBV10-3	TRBJ1-5	-	TRBD1	TGTGCCATCAGTGAGTCTGACAGGGTTAATCAGCCCCAGCATTTT	CAISESDRVNQPQHF
TRBV5-1	TRBJ2-1	few	TRBD2	TGCGCCAGCAGCTTGGGTAGTAGCGGGGCCTACAATGAGCAGTTCTTC	CASSLGSSGAYNEQFF
TRBV4-1	TRBJ2-7	-	TRBD1	TGCGCCAGCAGCCAAGTGGACAGGGGCTCCTACGAGCAGTACTTC	CASSQVDRGSYEQYF
TRBV29-1	TRBJ2-3	once	-	TGCAGCGTCCCCGATTCCGGAGGGCAGTATTTT	CSVPDSGGQYF
TRBV28	TRBJ1-2	-	-	TGTGCCAGCAGTTTATATGGTGGGGGGGCAGGGCATGGCTACACCTTC	CASSLYGGGAGHGYTF
TRBV5-5	TRBJ2-5	-	-	TGTGCCAGCAGCTGGGGGGCAGAAGAGACCCAGTACTTC	CASSWGAEETQYF
TRBV6-5	TRBJ2-3	-	-	TGTGCCAGCAGCGACGTGCAGTTTAGCACAGATACGCAGTATTTT	CASSDVQFSTDTQYF
TRBV19	TRBJ1-1	-	-	TGTGCCAGTAGCCCCTCGGGGACAGAAGCTTTCTTT	CASSPSGTEAFF
TRBV9	TRBJ2-3	-	-	TGTGCCAGCAGCGTAGGGCTAGCCACAGATACGCAGTATTTT	CASSVGLATDTQYF
TRBV30	TRBJ2-7	-	-	TGTGCCTGGAGTGACCCTCCCGGGGCCTACGAGCAGTACTTC	CAWSDPPGAYEQYF
TRBV28	TRBJ1-2	-	-	TGTGCCAGCACTTACAGCCGTCCGGACTATGGCTACACCTTC	CASTYSRPDYGYTF
TRBV7-6	TRBJ2-5	-	-	TGTGCCAGCAGCTTAGGTTCGGGGGGCCCGGAGACCCAGTACTTC	CASSLGSGGPETQYF
TRBV6-6	TRBJ2-7	-	-	TGTGCCAGCAGCCCCAATGGGGGATACGAGCAGTACTTC	CASSPNGGYEQYF
TRBV4-1	TRBJ1-1	-	-	TGCGCCAGCAGCCAAGATGTCGGGGGAACTGAAGCTTTCTTT	CASSQDVGGTEAFF
TRBV10-3	TRBJ1-5	once	TRBD1	TGTGCCAGCACACAGGGGGCTGGGGATCAGCCCCAGCATTTT	CASTQGAGDQPQHF
TRBV11-3	TRBJ2-2	once	-	TGTGCCAGCAGCTTAGTGGACGGGGTAGGCACCGGGGAGCTGTTTTTT	CASSLVDGVGTGELFF
TRBV7-9	TRBJ2-1	-	TRBD2	TGTGCCAGCAGTTCCTCTAGCGGGGGCGGCTCCTACAATGAGCAGTTCTTC	CASSSSSGGGSYNEQFF
TRBV19	TRBJ1-5	once	-	TGTGCCAGTAGTATGGGGGGGGGCTCACAGCCCCAGCATTTT	CASSMGGGSQPQHF